These T cell receptor beta chains were read from a single sample in a study of T cells in Graves' hyperthyroidism and ophthalmopathy. MiXCR, applied by TCRdb to the multiplex PCR reads, yields one record per CDR3 protein. The sample gives approximately 400,000 distinct CDR3 sequences, about 15% of which show up once; approximately 30% is in the top ten. The sequencing sample was made of blood. Receptors originate from a young woman with Graves' hyperthyroidism. CDR3s include the opening cysteine and the closing phenylalanine or tryptophan. Fields, in order: D gene, V gene, clone size, J gene, CDR3 protein, CDR3 DNA. The D gene is left open where the match is weak. Not every row has a clone size; where given, it reads once, few, many or a size class.

NA	TRBV12-3/TRBV12-4	many	TRBJ2-1	CASNRDSRGYNEQFF	TGTGCCAGCAATAGGGACTCCCGGGGCTACAATGAGCAGTTCTTC
NA	TRBV11-2	many	TRBJ1-2	CASTKTDYGYTF	TGTGCCAGCACCAAAACGGACTATGGCTACACCTTC
NA	TRBV30	many	TRBJ1-2	CAWDIKVGMGYTF	TGTGCCTGGGATATAAAAGTAGGGATGGGCTACACCTTC
NA	TRBV10-1	few	TRBJ1-1	CASSAQLNTEAFF	TGCGCCAGCAGTGCACAGCTGAACACTGAAGCTTTCTTT
NA	TRBV20-1	few	TRBJ2-4	CSASGKFSKNIQYF	TGCAGTGCTAGCGGGAAATTTTCCAAAAACATTCAGTACTTC
NA	TRBV20-1	many	TRBJ2-1	CSARDIIQNNNNEQFF	TGCAGTGCTAGAGACATAATCCAGAACAACAACAATGAGCAGTTCTTC
TRBD2	TRBV28	NA	TRBJ2-2	CASSSTGGGRAGELFF	TGTGCCAGCAGTTCGACGGGGGGGGGTAGGGCCGGGGAGCTGTTTTTT
TRBD1	TRBV28	many	TRBJ2-3	CASNLEDRFSTDTQYF	TGTGCCAGCAATCTAGAGGACAGGTTTAGCACAGATACGCAGTATTTT
NA	TRBV7-2	NA	TRBJ1-3	CASSLQDSRGNTIHF	TGTGCCAGCAGCCTGCAGGACTCGCGAGGAAACACCATACATTTT
TRBD2	TRBV28	few	TRBJ2-1	CASSFASGTGGVLLSYNEQFF	TGTGCCAGCAGTTTCGCGTCGGGGACGGGAGGAGTCCTACTTTCGTACAATGAGCAGTTCTTC
NA	TRBV20-1	many	TRBJ2-7	CSTWNGSYEQYF	TGCAGTACATGGAATGGTTCCTACGAGCAGTACTTC
TRBD2	TRBV6-1	many	TRBJ2-7	CASSESLGSGSYEQYF	TGTGCCAGCAGTGAATCGTTGGGTAGCGGGAGTTACGAGCAGTACTTC
TRBD1	TRBV10-3	many	TRBJ2-7	CAISVISRDRGYEQYF	TGTGCCATCAGTGTCATAAGCCGGGACAGGGGGTACGAGCAGTACTTC
NA	TRBV6-1	few	TRBJ1-5	CASSARPDNQPQHF	TGTGCCAGCAGTGCCCGACCGGACAATCAGCCCCAGCATTTT
TRBD1	TRBV20-1	many	TRBJ2-5	CSARVQGAGETQYF	TGCAGTGCTAGGGTACAGGGGGCTGGGGAGACCCAGTACTTC
NA	TRBV5-1	many	TRBJ2-3	CASSEEVRLDTQYF	TGCGCCAGCAGCGAGGAGGTCAGGCTAGATACGCAGTATTTT
NA	TRBV30	many	TRBJ2-1	CAWSVLALNEQFF	TGTGCCTGGAGTGTTCTAGCTCTCAATGAGCAGTTCTTC
TRBD2	TRBV19	few	TRBJ2-7	CASGTSGTDEQYF	TGTGCCAGTGGGACTAGCGGGACGGACGAGCAGTACTTC
TRBD1	TRBV2	NA	TRBJ1-4	CASSDRQGTNEKLFF	TGTGCCAGCAGTGACCGACAGGGGACTAATGAAAAACTGTTTTTT
NA	TRBV29-1	NA	TRBJ2-3	CSVKQRFTDTQYF	TGCAGCGTTAAACAGAGATTCACAGATACGCAGTATTTT
NA	TRBV11-3	few	TRBJ2-3	CASSPSGHIGDTQYF	TGTGCCAGCAGCCCATCCGGGCATATCGGGGATACGCAGTATTTT
NA	TRBV5-6	many	TRBJ2-1	CASSIRAGSLYNEQFF	TGTGCCAGCAGCATCAGAGCAGGATCACTCTACAATGAGCAGTTCTTC
NA	TRBV30	many	TRBJ2-7	CAWSPWDGDYEQYF	TGTGCCTGGAGCCCCTGGGACGGGGATTACGAGCAGTACTTC
NA	TRBV7-9	few	TRBJ1-2	CASSLGGAFYGYTF	TGTGCCAGCAGCTTAGGGGGCGCCTTCTATGGCTACACCTTC
TRBD1	TRBV11-2	NA	TRBJ2-7	CASSLGPGGSYEQYF	TGTGCCAGCAGCTTAGGTCCAGGGGGCTCCTACGAGCAGTACTTC
TRBD2	TRBV11-2	many	TRBJ2-5	CASSLERLAGGYGTQYF	TGTGCCAGCAGCTTAGAACGACTAGCGGGAGGTTACGGGACCCAGTACTTC
TRBD2	TRBV10-3	many	TRBJ2-5	CAISEWTSGSQETQYF	TGTGCCATCAGTGAGTGGACTAGCGGGAGCCAAGAGACCCAGTACTTC
TRBD2	TRBV27	NA	TRBJ2-5	CASSLRQRGQETQYF	TGTGCCAGCAGTTTAAGGCAGCGGGGCCAAGAGACCCAGTACTTC
TRBD1	TRBV12-3/TRBV12-4	NA	TRBJ1-1	CASSFGDRATEAFF	TGTGCCAGCAGTTTTGGGGACAGGGCGACTGAAGCTTTCTTT
NA	TRBV19	NA	TRBJ2-1	CASSMDRYSSYNEQFF	TGTGCCAGTAGTATGGACAGATATAGCTCCTACAATGAGCAGTTCTTC
NA	TRBV3-1	NA	TRBJ2-2	CASSQDEGARGTGELLF	TGTGCCAGCAGCCAAGACGAAGGGGCGAGAGGGACCGGGGAGCTGCTTTTT
TRBD2	TRBV20-1	many	TRBJ2-6	CSAREDRLAGGPGANVLTF	TGCAGTGCTAGAGAGGACCGACTAGCGGGAGGGCCTGGGGCCAACGTCCTGACTTTC
NA	TRBV19	many	TRBJ1-1	CASSIGAANTEAFF	TGTGCCAGTAGTATTGGGGCGGCGAACACTGAAGCTTTCTTT
NA	TRBV29-1	NA	TRBJ1-3	CSVTQGSSGNTIYF	TGCAGCGTGACACAGGGCAGCTCTGGAAACACCATATATTTT
TRBD1	TRBV7-9	few	TRBJ1-1	CASSLRGLADTEAFF	TGTGCCAGCAGCTTAAGGGGGCTCGCCGACACTGAAGCTTTCTTT
NA	TRBV6-5	many	TRBJ2-7	CASSNLGGALYEQYF	TGTGCCAGCAGTAACCTCGGGGGCGCATTGTACGAGCAGTACTTC
TRBD2	TRBV11-2	few	TRBJ2-3	CASSLRTSGIGSTDTQYF	TGTGCCAGCAGCTTACGGACTAGCGGGATTGGAAGCACAGATACGCAGTATTTT
NA	TRBV2	many	TRBJ2-5	CASSAGGRRETQYF	TGTGCCAGCAGTGCAGGGGGGCGTCGAGAGACCCAGTACTTC
TRBD2	TRBV5-1	few	TRBJ2-7	CASSYTSPAGGTEQYF	TGCGCCAGCAGCTACACCTCGCCAGCGGGAGGTACCGAGCAGTACTTC
TRBD2	TRBV5-8	NA	TRBJ2-5	CASSLGSSGREETQYF	TGTGCCAGCAGCTTGGGGTCTAGCGGGAGGGAAGAGACCCAGTACTTC
NA	TRBV28	many	TRBJ2-7	CASSLGRGGYEQYF	TGTGCCAGCAGTTTAGGCCGAGGAGGCTACGAGCAGTACTTC
TRBD1	TRBV7-2	few	TRBJ2-5	CASSPADRGHQETQYF	TGTGCCAGCAGCCCAGCGGACAGGGGGCATCAAGAGACCCAGTACTTC
NA	TRBV4-2	few	TRBJ2-1	CASSQDLSRGGNNEQFF	TGTGCCAGCAGCCAAGATTTAAGCCGGGGTGGAAACAATGAGCAGTTCTTC
NA	TRBV20-1	many	TRBJ1-1	CSASYRGPNTEAFF	TGCAGTGCTAGTTATCGGGGCCCGAACACTGAAGCTTTCTTT
NA	TRBV11-2	many	TRBJ2-7	CASSLEQISYEQYF	TGTGCCAGCAGCTTAGAACAGATCTCCTACGAGCAGTACTTC
NA	TRBV7-6	NA	TRBJ1-5	CASSPSGVGQPQHF	TGTGCCAGCAGCCCTAGTGGGGTGGGTCAGCCCCAGCATTTT
NA	TRBV6-1	many	TRBJ2-7	CASSPLSGLPKNSYEQYF	TGTGCCAGCAGCCCCCTGTCGGGGCTACCGAAAAACTCCTACGAGCAGTACTTC
NA	TRBV30	many	TRBJ2-5	CAWSRTDQETQYF	TGTGCCTGGAGTAGGACAGACCAAGAGACCCAGTACTTC
NA	TRBV20-1	NA	TRBJ1-5	CSAVLGGNQPQHF	TGCAGTGCCGTTCTAGGGGGTAATCAGCCCCAGCATTTT
NA	TRBV6-1	many	TRBJ1-5	CASRGDQSQPQHF	TGTGCCAGCAGGGGGGACCAGTCCCAGCCCCAGCATTTT